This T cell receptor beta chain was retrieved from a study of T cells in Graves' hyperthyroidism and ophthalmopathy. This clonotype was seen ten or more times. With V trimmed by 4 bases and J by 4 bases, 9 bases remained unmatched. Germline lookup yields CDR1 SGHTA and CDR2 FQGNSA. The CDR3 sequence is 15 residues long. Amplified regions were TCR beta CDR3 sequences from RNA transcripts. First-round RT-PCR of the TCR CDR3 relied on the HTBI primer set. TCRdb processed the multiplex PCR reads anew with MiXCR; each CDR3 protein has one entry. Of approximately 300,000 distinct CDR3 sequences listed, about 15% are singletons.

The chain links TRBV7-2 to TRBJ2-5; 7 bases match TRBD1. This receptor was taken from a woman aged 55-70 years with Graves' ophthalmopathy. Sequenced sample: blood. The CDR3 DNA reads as TGTGCCAGCAGCTCAACAGGGGCAGGGGTAGAGACCCAGTACTTC. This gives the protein CASSSTGAGVETQYF.